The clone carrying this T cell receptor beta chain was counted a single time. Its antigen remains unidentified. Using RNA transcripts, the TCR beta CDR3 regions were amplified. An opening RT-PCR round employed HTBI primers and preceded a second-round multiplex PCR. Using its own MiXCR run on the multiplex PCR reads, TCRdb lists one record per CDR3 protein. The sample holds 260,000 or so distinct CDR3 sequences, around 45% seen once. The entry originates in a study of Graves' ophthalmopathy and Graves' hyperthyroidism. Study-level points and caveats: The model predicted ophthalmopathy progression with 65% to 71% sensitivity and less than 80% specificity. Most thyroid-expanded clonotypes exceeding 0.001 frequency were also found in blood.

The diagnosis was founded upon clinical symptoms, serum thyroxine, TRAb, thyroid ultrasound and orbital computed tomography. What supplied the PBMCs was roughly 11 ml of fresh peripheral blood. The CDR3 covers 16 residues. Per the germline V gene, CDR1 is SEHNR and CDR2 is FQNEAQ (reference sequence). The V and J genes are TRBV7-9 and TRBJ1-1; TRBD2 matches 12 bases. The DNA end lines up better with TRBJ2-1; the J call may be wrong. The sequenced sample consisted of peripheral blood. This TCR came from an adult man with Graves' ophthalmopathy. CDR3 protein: CASSQIRTSGNNEQFF. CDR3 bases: TGTGCCAGCAGCCAAATTAGGACTAGCGGGAACAATGAGCAGTTCTTC.